The T cell receptor beta chain described here comes from a study of OX40 agonist ivuxolimab in advanced cancers. The overall study: In three patients, partial responses were observed, one with hepatocellular carcinoma and two with cutaneous melanoma.

Measured with immunoSEQ multiplex PCR; TCRdb has only the in-frame clones, and not every one. The data contain over 70,000 clones, approximately 86% of them seen just once; the ten biggest clones take up 2%. This clone has more than one count but fewer than ten. The material was CD4+ or CD8+ T cells sorted from blood, obtained in a trial of the OX40 agonist ivuxolimab. This TCR was recovered from an adult with an advanced solid tumor such as melanoma, head and neck, liver or kidney cancer.

CDR3 sequence (DNA): TGCAGCGTTGTCAGAGATCGTGAAAAACTGTTTTTT. Residues: CSVVRDREKLFF. The rearrangement joins TRBV29-1 to TRBJ1-4; D unresolved. Trimming took 4 bases from V and 7 from J, leaving 10 bases between them. The germline V gene has CDR1 SQVTM and CDR2 ANQGSEA. This CDR3 comprises 12 residues.